This TCR beta chain stems from a study of human T cells and chemical hapten exposure. Study background: All patients underwent weekly scalp dosing with diphenylcyclopropenone for the full approximately 25-week study.

TCRdb passed the RACE reads through MiXCR, listing each CDR3 protein once. The sample has about 80,000 distinct CDR3 sequences; approximately 14% are singletons. The CDR3 is 11 residues long. Per germline, CDR1 SGHAT and CDR2 FQNNGV. Trimming cost V 3 bases and J 12 bases, with 9 bases left between them. Stated time point: pre-sensitization, week 0. The treatment here: therapeutic diphenylcyclopropenone sensitization with weekly scalp DPC. The sequence came from a woman in her forties or fifties with alopecia areata. Some clones in this sample may be carry-over from other donors' samples. Sequenced material: whole blood, taken in connection with sensitization to the hapten diphenylcyclopropenone (DPC). The chain uses TRBV11-2 and TRBJ2-1; D call uncertain. The CDR3 bases are TGTGCCAGCAGCTTTGCCCTTGCGCAGTTCTTC. Translating gives CASSFALAQFF.